This TCR beta chain is drawn from a study of regulatory T cells in long-lasting Graves disease. Sample time point: newly diagnosed GD, antithyroid drugs for less than 3 months. The TCR library was prepared using RNA isolated from PBMCs. Germline CDR1 reads SEHNR; CDR2 reads FQNEAQ (reference sequence). Deletions cut 6 bases from V and 1 base from J, with 13 bases between. The CDR3 has 15 amino acids. This clonotype was counted many times. TCR beta libraries were built with iRepertoire HTBI primers and Arm-PCR of CDR3 regions. MiXCR, run by TCRdb on the multiplex PCR reads, gives a single entry per CDR3 protein. The data contain 300,000 to 400,000 distinct CDR3 sequences, roughly a sixth of them seen just once; the ten biggest clones take up 22%.

The source is a female donor with Graves disease. V is TRBV7-9 and J is TRBJ2-1; perhaps TRBD2 as D (6 bases). The sequenced sample was peripheral blood mononuclear cells (PBMCs), obtained at new diagnosis, from a patient treated with antithyroid drugs. CDR3 DNA: TGTGCCAGCAGGCCACGGAGGGTTTCCTACAATGAGCAGTTCTTC. Translated, it gives CASRPRRVSYNEQFF.